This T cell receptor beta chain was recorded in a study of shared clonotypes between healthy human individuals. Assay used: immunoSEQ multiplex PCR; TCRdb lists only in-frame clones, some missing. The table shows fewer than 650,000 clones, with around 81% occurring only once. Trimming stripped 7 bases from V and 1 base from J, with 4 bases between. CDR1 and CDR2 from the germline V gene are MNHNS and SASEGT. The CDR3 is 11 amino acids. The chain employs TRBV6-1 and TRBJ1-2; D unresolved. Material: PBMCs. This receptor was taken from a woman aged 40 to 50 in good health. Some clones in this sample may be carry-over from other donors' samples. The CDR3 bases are TGTGCCAGCACCAATAACTATGGCTACACCTTC. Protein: CASTNNYGYTF.